The clone carrying this T cell receptor (beta chain) was seen many times. Its antigen is undetermined. The TCRbeta library was prepared with unique molecular identifiers. TCRdb analysed the PCR reads with MiXCR anew, one entry per CDR3 protein. The top ten hold roughly 0.77% of the sample, which has 600,000 to 700,000 distinct CDR3 sequences, about an eighth seen once. This specimen belongs to a study of T-cell reconstitution after alpha-beta-depleted transplantation in children. The study, taken as a whole, reports: The origin of high day-60 TCRbeta diversity in some patients lay in surviving recipient T cells and thymic progenitors. There were reportedly several hundred expanded graft clones from which alpha-beta T cells came about two months after transplant. Once a year had passed after transplant, T-cell counts and diversity came mostly from newly produced T cells.

The CDR3 totals 13 residues. In germline, CDR1 is LGHDT, CDR2 YNNKEL (reference sequence). V lost 4 bases and J lost 7, with 13 bases in between. The V gene is TRBV3-1, the J gene TRBJ1-1; D remains unclear. The specimen was PBMCs, collected before TCRalphabeta/CD19-depleted stem cell transplant. The receptor comes from a girl aged 2 to 9 with congenital amegakaryocytic thrombocytopenia, due to receive a stem cell transplant. CDR3 region: CASSLFSDLEAFF. The CDR3 DNA reads TGTGCCAGCAGCCTTTTTTCGGACCTTGAAGCTTTCTTT.